This T cell receptor beta chain derives from a study of post-analysis software for immune sequencing data. Whole-study context: Clinical courses comprised relapsing-remitting, secondary progressive and progressive-relapsing multiple sclerosis. Study findings and constraints: F measure grouped same-batch samples tightly together. Among 5 or 6 TRBV segments more frequent in patients than controls were TRBV5-6, TRBV5-1 and TRBV20-1. Multiple sclerosis patients had significantly lower normalized Chao1 diversity than controls.

The library was made from cDNA and included unique molecular identifiers. TCRdb ran MiXCR on the PCR reads and lists one entry per CDR3 protein. The data show under 650,000 distinct CDR3 sequences, with around 40% seen just once and under 2% held by the top ten. Concerning this clonotype: What it binds is not known.

The ends were cut back, 5 bases at V and 1 base at J, with 12 bases in the middle. The length of the CDR3 is 15 residues. Germline V gene data show CDR1 as SGHTA and CDR2 as FQGNSA. This chain links TRBV7-2 with TRBJ2-4, with D uncertain. This clonotype originated in a girl aged 10 to 17 with multiple sclerosis. The material sequenced was blood. This CDR3 is CASSLRYEAKNIQYF. DNA for the CDR3: TGTGCCAGCAGCCTCAGGTACGAGGCCAAAAACATTCAGTACTTC.